This T cell receptor beta chain appears in the sequencing data of a study of cytomegalovirus exposure and HLA in healthy donors. Study results and limitations: A few chains tied to CMV proved CMV antigen-specific in vitro. Later on, analysis showed that most CMV-associated TCR beta chains appeared to be HLA-restricted. Later analysis identified a missense DCLRE1C variant that was linked to TCR beta V- and J-gene trimming.

As concerns this clone: Antigen specificity is unknown.

The PCR had 60 Vbeta and 13 Jbeta primers. Measured with immunoSEQ multiplex PCR; TCRdb has only the in-frame clones, and not every one. There are more than 85,000 clones in the sample; over 65% occur only once, and around 1.3% lies in the top ten. Trimming left V 4 bases short and J 3 bases short, with 7 bases between. Germline V gene data show CDR1 as SGHVS and CDR2 as FNYEAQ. This CDR3 has 14 residues. The receptor's source is a woman in her 30s in good health and CMV-seronegative. The V and J genes are TRBV7-6 and TRBJ2-6; a possible D gene is TRBD1 (6 bases). Input material: PBMCs. DNA for the CDR3: TGTGCCAGCAGCTACAGGGTTGGGGCCAACGTCCTGACTTTC. Encoded protein: CASSYRVGANVLTF.